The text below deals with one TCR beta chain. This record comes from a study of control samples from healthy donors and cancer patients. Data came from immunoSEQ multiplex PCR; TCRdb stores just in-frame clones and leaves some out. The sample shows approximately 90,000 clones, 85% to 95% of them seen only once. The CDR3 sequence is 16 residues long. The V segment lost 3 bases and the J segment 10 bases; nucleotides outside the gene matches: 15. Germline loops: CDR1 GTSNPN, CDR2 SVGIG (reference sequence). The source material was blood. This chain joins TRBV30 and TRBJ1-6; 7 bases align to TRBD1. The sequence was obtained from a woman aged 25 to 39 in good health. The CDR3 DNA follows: TGTGCCTGGAGGGAGTTAGTTGGGACAGACAGATCACCCCTCCACTTT. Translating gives CAWRELVGTDRSPLHF. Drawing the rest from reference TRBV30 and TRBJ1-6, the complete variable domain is SQTIHQWPATLVQPVGSPLSLECTVEGTSNPNLYWYRQAAGRGLQLLFYSVGIGQISSEVPQNLSASRPQDRQFILSSKKLLLSDSGFYLCAWRELVGTDRSPLHFGNGTRLTVT.